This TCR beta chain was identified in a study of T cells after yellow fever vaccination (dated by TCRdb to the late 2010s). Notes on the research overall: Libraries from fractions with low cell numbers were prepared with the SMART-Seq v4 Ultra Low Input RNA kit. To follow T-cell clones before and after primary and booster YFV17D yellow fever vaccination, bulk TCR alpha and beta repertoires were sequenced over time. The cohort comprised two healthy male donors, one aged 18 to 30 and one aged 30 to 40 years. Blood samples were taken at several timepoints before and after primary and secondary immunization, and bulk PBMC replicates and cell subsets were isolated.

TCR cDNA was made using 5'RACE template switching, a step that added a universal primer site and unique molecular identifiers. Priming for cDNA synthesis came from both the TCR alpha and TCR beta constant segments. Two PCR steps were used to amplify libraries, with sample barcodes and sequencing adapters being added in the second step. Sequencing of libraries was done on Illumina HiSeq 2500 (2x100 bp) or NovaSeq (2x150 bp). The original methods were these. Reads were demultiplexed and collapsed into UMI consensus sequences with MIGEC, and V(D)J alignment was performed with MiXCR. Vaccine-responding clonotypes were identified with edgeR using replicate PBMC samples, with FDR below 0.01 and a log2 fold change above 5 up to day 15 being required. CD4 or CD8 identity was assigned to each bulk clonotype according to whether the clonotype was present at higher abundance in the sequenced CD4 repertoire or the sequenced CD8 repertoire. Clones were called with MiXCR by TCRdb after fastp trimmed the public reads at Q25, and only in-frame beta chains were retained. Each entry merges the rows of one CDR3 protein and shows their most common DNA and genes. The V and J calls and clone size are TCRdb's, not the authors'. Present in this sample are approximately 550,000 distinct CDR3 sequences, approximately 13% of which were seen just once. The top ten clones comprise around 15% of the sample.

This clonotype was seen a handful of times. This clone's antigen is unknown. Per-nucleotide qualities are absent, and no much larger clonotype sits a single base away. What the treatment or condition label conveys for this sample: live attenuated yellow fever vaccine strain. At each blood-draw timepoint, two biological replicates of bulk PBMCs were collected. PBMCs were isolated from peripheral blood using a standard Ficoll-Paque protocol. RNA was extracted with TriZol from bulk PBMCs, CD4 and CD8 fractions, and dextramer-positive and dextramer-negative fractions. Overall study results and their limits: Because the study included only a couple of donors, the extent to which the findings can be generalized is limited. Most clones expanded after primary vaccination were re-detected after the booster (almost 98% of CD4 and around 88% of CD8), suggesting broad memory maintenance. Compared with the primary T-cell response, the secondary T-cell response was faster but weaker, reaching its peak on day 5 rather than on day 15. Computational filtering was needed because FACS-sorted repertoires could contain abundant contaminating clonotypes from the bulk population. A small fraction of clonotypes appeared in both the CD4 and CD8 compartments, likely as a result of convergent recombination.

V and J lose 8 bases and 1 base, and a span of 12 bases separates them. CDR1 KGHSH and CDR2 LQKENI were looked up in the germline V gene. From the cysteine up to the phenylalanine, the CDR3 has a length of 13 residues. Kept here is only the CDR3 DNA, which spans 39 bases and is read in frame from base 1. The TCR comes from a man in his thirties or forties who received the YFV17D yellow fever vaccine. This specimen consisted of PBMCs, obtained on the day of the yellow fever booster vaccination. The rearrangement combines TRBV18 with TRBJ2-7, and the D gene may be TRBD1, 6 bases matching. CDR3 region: CASHRTDSYEQYF. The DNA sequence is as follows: TGTGCCAGCCACCGGACAGATTCCTACGAGCAGTACTTC.